This entry lists 21 T cell receptor beta chains sequenced from one sample in a study of blood T cell repertoires in COVID-19. Only in-frame clones appear in the TCRdb table, and some are missing; sequencing was by immunoSEQ multiplex PCR. The profile covers roughly 39,000 clones, with 85% appearing a single time and roughly 9.7% taken by the ten largest. The sequenced sample consisted of peripheral blood. Receptors were obtained from a human donor in a cohort sampled during active COVID-19.

The V and J genes are TRBV5-4 and TRBJ1-1; 7 nucleotides match TRBD1. The germline V gene has CDR1 SGHNT and CDR2 YYREEE (reference sequence). V gave up 5 bases and J gave up 10 bases; unmatched junction bases: 11. The CDR3 has 13 amino acids. CDR3: CASSFLNDRAAFF. The CDR3 DNA reads TGTGCCAGCAGTTTTCTTAACGACAGGGCAGCTTTCTTT.

The chain links TRBV5-4 to TRBJ2-3; 13 bases are a match to TRBD2. The germline V gene encodes CDR1 SGHNT and CDR2 YYREEE (reference sequence). The CDR3 is made up of 15 amino acids. Germline trimming cut 4 bases from V and 4 bases from J; bases unmatched to any gene: 3. This CDR3 is CASSTGTSGADTQYF. The CDR3 DNA follows: TGTGCCAGCAGCACCGGGACTAGCGGGGCAGATACGCAGTATTTT.

The rearrangement uses TRBV7-6 and TRBJ2-2, with D possibly being TRBD2 (5 bases). V lost 5 bases to trimming and J lost 0 bases, with 19 bases between them. This CDR3 is 18 amino acids long. CDR1 is SGHVS, CDR2 FNYEAQ, per germline. The CDR3 sequence is CASSPRDPSSANTGELFF. The CDR3 DNA sequence: TGTGCCAGCAGCCCACGAGACCCTAGCAGCGCGAACACCGGGGAGCTGTTTTTT.

The chain combines TRBV7-9 with TRBJ1-3, with a weak D call TRBD1 (5 bases). The germline CDR1 and CDR2 sequences are SEHNR and FQNEAQ (reference sequence). The CDR3 runs 16 residues. The V gene lost 3 bases and the J gene lost 0 bases, with 12 bases spanning the gap. In nucleotides, the CDR3 is TGTGCCAGCAGCTTCAGTACAGGAAGCTCTGGAAACACCATATATTTT. Translated: CASSFSTGSSGNTIYF.

The rearrangement joins TRBV19 to TRBJ1-1; D may be TRBD1 (6 bases). Per the germline V gene, CDR1 is LNHDA and CDR2 is SQIVND (reference sequence). V was cut by 6 bases and J by 6 bases, with 11 bases left in between. The CDR3 runs to 12 residues. The CDR3 nucleotides read TGTGCCAGTAGACAGGGTTCGGCTGAAGCTTTCTTT. This encodes CASRQGSAEAFF.

This rearrangement joins TRBV6-6 to TRBJ1-5; a possible D gene is TRBD1 (6 bases). Trimming pared 5 bases from V and 0 bases from J, leaving 17 bases between. The CDR3 loop spans 17 amino acids. Germline V gene sequence: CDR1 MNHNY, CDR2 SVGAGI (reference sequence). CDR3 sequence reads: CASSRTGQPYSNQPQHF. In DNA, the CDR3 is TGTGCCAGCAGTCGTACCGGACAGCCATATAGCAATCAGCCCCAGCATTTT.

This chain joins TRBV7-2 and TRBJ2-1; D uncertain. Germline CDR1 SGHTA, CDR2 FQGNSA. The CDR3 extends over 16 amino acids. V was trimmed by 1 base and J by 5 bases, leaving 15 bases between them. The CDR3 protein is CASSLDLGYQHNEQFF. In nucleotides, the CDR3 is TGTGCCAGCAGCTTAGATCTAGGATATCAGCACAATGAGCAGTTCTTC.

CDR3 sequence: CASSRGGQETQYF. The CDR3 region has the DNA TGTGCCAGCAGCCGCGGGGGGCAAGAGACCCAGTACTTC. V is TRBV11-3 and J is TRBJ2-5, with TRBD2 matching over 8 bases. Losses at the gene ends were 5 bases for V and 2 bases for J; bases not matched to a gene: 1. There are 13 residues in the CDR3. CDR1 and CDR2 (germline): SGHNT, YENEEA.

The CDR3 region is CASSLSRGQFYEQYF. CDR3 sequence (DNA): TGTGCCAGCAGTTTATCGCGGGGACAGTTTTACGAGCAGTACTTC. The V gene is TRBV27, the J gene TRBJ2-7, with D possibly TRBD1 on 7 matching bases. This CDR3 is 15 amino acids long. Germline CDR1 is MNHEY and CDR2 is SMNVEV (reference sequence). Trimming removed 0 bases from V and 4 bases from J, with 13 bases in between.

This rearrangement joins TRBV2 to TRBJ1-2; D is possibly TRBD1 (6 bases). Germline V CDR1 and CDR2: SNHLY, FYNNEI. The CDR3 spans 12 residues. V lost 5 bases and J 7 bases, leaving 11 bases between the germline ends. CDR3 protein: CASSPTGIGYTF. CDR3 nucleotides: TGTGCCAGCAGTCCAACAGGGATTGGCTACACCTTC.

CDR3 amino acids: CASSLGQLVNTEAFF. For the CDR3, the DNA is TGTGCCAGCAGCTTGGGACAGCTAGTGAACACTGAAGCTTTCTTT. J is TRBJ1-1 and V is TRBV5-5; perhaps TRBD1 as D (5 bases). CDR1 is SGHKS, CDR2 YYEKEE, per germline (reference sequence). CDR3 size: 15 residues. Trimming stripped 0 bases from V and 0 bases from J, with 9 bases between.

The rearrangement joins TRBV5-1 to TRBJ1-4; possible D gene TRBD1, 5 bases. This CDR3 is 16 amino acids long. Germline assignment: CDR1 SGHRS and CDR2 YFSETQ. Trimming cost V 4 bases and J 0 bases, with 13 bases left between them. The chain's CDR3 is CASSETGTATNEKLFF. DNA of the CDR3: TGCGCCAGCAGCGAAACAGGAACTGCAACTAATGAAAAACTGTTTTTT.

This clone was seen only a few times. CDR3 DNA sequence: TGTGCCTGGAGCAACGACAGGGGGCAAGATGGCTACACCTTC. This translates into CAWSNDRGQDGYTF. The genes are TRBV30 and TRBJ1-2; 10 bases are a match to TRBD1. The V gene end was trimmed by 3 bases and the J gene end by 6 bases; junction bases not matched to a gene: 7. The CDR3 is 14 amino acids. Germline CDR1 is GTSNPN and CDR2 is SVGIG (reference sequence).

The gene calls are TRBV14 and TRBJ2-3; 7 bases line up with TRBD2. This CDR3 has 15 residues. J gave up 3 bases and V 2 bases, and 5 bases lay outside the gene matches. Germline V gives CDR1 SGHDN, CDR2 FVKESK. The CDR3: CASSQTLAVTDTQYF. The DNA for the CDR3 is TGTGCCAGCAGCCAAACTCTAGCGGTGACAGATACGCAGTATTTT.

The rearrangement joins TRBV15 to TRBJ1-5, with TRBD1 as a possible D gene (6 bases). V was pared by 9 bases and J by 0 bases, with 12 bases between. The CDR3 extends over 14 amino acids. In germline, CDR1 is LNHNV, CDR2 YYDKDF (reference sequence). The CDR3 loop is CATQGQNSNQPQHF. The CDR3 region has the DNA TGTGCCACTCAAGGACAGAATAGCAATCAGCCCCAGCATTTT.

The chain couples TRBV23-1 to TRBJ2-1; D may be TRBD2 (6 bases). TRBV23-1 is an open reading frame, and its role is uncertain. The V end was cut by 8 bases, the J end by 5 bases, with 19 bases between. CDR3 length: 15 amino acids. In DNA form, the CDR3 reads TGCGCCAGCTCCTTCTGGGGGAGGATCAACAATGAGCAGTTCTTC. Its translation: CASSFWGRINNEQFF.

This chain uses TRBV4-2 with TRBJ1-2, with TRBD1 matching over 9 bases. Germline V gives CDR1 LGHNA, CDR2 YNFKEQ. Losses at the gene ends were 2 bases for V and 6 bases for J; bases not matched to a gene: 13. CDR3 length: 17 amino acids. The chain's CDR3 is CASSQPRATGGYDGYTF. CDR3 nucleotide sequence: TGTGCCAGCAGCCAACCCCGGGCTACAGGGGGCTATGATGGCTACACCTTC.

The CDR3 here is CASTTRGTSNTEAFF. CDR3 DNA: TGTGCCAGTACCACGAGGGGGACCTCGAACACTGAAGCTTTCTTT. The V and J genes are TRBV19 and TRBJ1-1, with a tentative D call TRBD1 (6 bases). Germline loops: CDR1 LNHDA, CDR2 SQIVND (reference sequence). The V gene lost 7 bases and the J gene lost 1 base, with 16 bases spanning the gap. The CDR3 runs to 15 residues. The full variable domain, in which reference TRBV19 and TRBJ1-1 provide the parts outside the CDR3, is DGGITQSPKYLFRKEGQNVTLSCEQNLNHDAMYWYRQDPGQGLRLIYYSQIVNDFQKGDIAEGYSVSREKKESFPLTVTSAQKNPTAFYLCASTTRGTSNTEAFFGQGTRLTVV.

V usage is TRBV4-1 and J usage is TRBJ1-1; D possibly corresponds to TRBD1 (5 bases). The germline gives CDR1 MGHRA, CDR2 YSYEKL. The length of the CDR3 is 14 residues. Trimming took off 4 bases at V and 0 bases at J, with 9 bases between the two ends. The CDR3 region has the DNA TGCGCCAGCAGCCGGGGCAGGCTGAACACTGAAGCTTTCTTT. Amino acids: CASSRGRLNTEAFF.

The chain recombines TRBV6-6 with TRBJ2-2, with a weak D call TRBD2 (6 bases). CDR3 length: 15 residues. Germline V CDR1 and CDR2: MNHNY, SVGAGI (reference sequence). V lost 4 bases and J 5 bases, leaving 14 bases between the germline ends. CDR3 protein: CASSSGLRETGELFF. The DNA for the CDR3 is TGTGCCAGCAGTTCCGGACTAAGGGAGACCGGGGAGCTGTTTTTT.

The chain recombines TRBV11-3 with TRBJ1-1; TRBD1 is a possible D gene (6 bases). The length of the CDR3 is 14 residues. V was clipped by 5 bases and J by 4 bases, with 14 bases between them. Germline CDR1 reads SGHNT; CDR2 reads YENEEA. CDR3 nucleotide sequence: TGTGCCAGCAGCCCCAGCCAAGGGGGCACTGAAGCTTTCTTT. It codes for CASSPSQGGTEAFF.